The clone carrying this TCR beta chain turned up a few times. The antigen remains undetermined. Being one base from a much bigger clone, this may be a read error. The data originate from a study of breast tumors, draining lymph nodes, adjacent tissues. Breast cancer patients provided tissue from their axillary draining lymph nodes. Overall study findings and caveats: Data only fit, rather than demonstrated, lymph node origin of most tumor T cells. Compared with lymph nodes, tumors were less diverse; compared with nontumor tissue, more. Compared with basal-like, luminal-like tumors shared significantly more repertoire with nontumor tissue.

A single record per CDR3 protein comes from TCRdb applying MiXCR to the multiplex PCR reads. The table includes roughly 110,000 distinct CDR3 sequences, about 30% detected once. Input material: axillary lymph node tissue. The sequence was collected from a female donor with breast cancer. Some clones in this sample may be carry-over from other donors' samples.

The CDR3 nucleotides are TGCAGTGCTAGAGGCTCCAGTCACTCGGGGACCCAGCATTTT. This gives the protein CSARGSSHSGTQHF. V and J are TRBV20-1 and TRBJ1-5, with D unresolved. The CDR3 spans 14 residues. CDR1 and CDR2 from the germline V gene are DFQATT and SNEGSKA (reference sequence). Trimming left V 1 base short and J 11 bases short, with 18 bases between.